The clone carrying this T cell receptor beta chain was counted between two and nine times. Its antigen is as yet unknown. This record belongs to a study of T cells after yellow fever vaccination. Background on the study: For low cell numbers, libraries were made with SMART-Seq v4 Ultra Low Input. General study results and limits: A large majority of primary-vaccination clones showed up again after the booster (96% CD4, 85% to 90% CD8).

Germline V gives CDR1 MNHNS, CDR2 SASEGT. The CDR3 consists of 13 residues. With 6 bases removed from V and 5 bases from J, the gap between germline ends came to 13 bases. Each CDR3 protein is one row after TCRdb ran MiXCR on the 5' RACE reads. The sample lists hundreds of thousands of distinct CDR3 sequences, 9% to 15% occurring once. The source was PBMCs, collected on the day of the yellow fever booster vaccination. The chain joins TRBV6-1 to TRBJ1-2; no definite D call. The receptor was derived from a man aged 25-40 years who received the YFV17D yellow fever vaccine. The CDR3 loop is CASRLTFWYGYTF. DNA for the CDR3: TGTGCCAGCAGACTGACATTTTGGTATGGCTACACCTTC.